This T cell receptor (beta chain) was captured in a study of T cell repertoires in cytomegalovirus infection. Study overall: Public signatures in TCR beta pointed to CMV infection and matching HLA type.

Notes on this clonotype: Its antigen is as yet unknown.

TCRdb passed the reads through MiXCR, listing each CDR3 protein once. This table has around 300,000 distinct CDR3 sequences, about 26% appearing once. CDR1 is KGHDR, CDR2 SFDVKD, per germline. The CDR3 is 12 residues long. V was clipped by 7 bases and J by 7 bases, with 12 bases between them. Findings of the study overall: Accumulated public TCR beta family frequency recognized individuals carrying CMV together with the relevant HLA. Dominating the ex vivo response were HLA-C-restricted CMV-specific TCR beta clonotypes.

The TCR originated in a human donor in good health (CMV status not recorded). Some clones in this sample may be carry-over from other donors' samples. Sequencing was performed on PBMCs. The rearrangement joins TRBV24-1 to TRBJ1-2, with D tentatively TRBD1 (6 bases). The CDR3 region is CATSIRDTGYTF. The CDR3 nucleotides are TGTGCCACCAGCATTCGGGACACTGGCTACACCTTC.